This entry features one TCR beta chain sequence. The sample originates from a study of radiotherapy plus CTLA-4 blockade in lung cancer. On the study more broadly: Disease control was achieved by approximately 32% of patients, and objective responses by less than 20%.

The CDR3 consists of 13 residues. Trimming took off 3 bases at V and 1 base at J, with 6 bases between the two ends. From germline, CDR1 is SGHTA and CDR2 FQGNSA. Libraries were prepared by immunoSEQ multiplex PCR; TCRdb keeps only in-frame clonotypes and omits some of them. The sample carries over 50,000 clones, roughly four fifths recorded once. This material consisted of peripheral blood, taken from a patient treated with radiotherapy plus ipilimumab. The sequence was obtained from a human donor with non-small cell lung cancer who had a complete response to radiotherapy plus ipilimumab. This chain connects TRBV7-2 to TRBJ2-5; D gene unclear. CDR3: CASSLAFQETQYF. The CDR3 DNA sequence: TGTGCCAGCAGCTTGGCCTTCCAAGAGACCCAGTACTTC.